These T cell receptor beta chains were read from a single sample in a study of patients and donors after allogeneic stem cell transplantation. A single record per CDR3 protein comes from TCRdb applying MiXCR to the RT-PCR reads. Seen here are 410,000 or so distinct CDR3 sequences, roughly 17% observed once, and the top ten hold just over 7%. Input material: blood, either unsorted or a sorted T cell fraction (not recorded which). These receptors came from a human donor who was either an allogeneic HSCT recipient or a stem cell or donor lymphocyte infusion donor (not recorded which). It is not recorded whose cells these are; they may come from a transplant donor. Each CDR3 is given with its conserved first and last residue. The D gene is left open where the match is weak. Not every row has a clone size; where given, it reads once, few, many or a size class.

. | TRBJ2-1 | TRBV7-3 | many | CASSQGPYNEQFF | TGTGCCAGCAGCCAGGGACCCTACAATGAGCAGTTCTTC
. | TRBJ1-5 | TRBV28 | few | CASSFVSNQPQHF | TGTGCCAGCAGTTTCGTGTCGAATCAGCCCCAGCATTTT
. | TRBJ1-2 | TRBV11-2 | few | CASSFGKPLYGYTF | TGTGCCAGCAGCTTCGGGAAGCCCTTGTATGGCTACACCTTC
. | TRBJ2-7 | TRBV11-2 | few | CASSLDGGRRDEQYF | TGTGCCAGCAGCTTAGATGGGGGGCGGAGGGACGAGCAGTACTTC
. | TRBJ2-6 | TRBV18 | few | CASSRGPPYSGANVLTF | TGTGCCAGCTCCAGGGGACCCCCCTACTCTGGGGCCAACGTCCTGACTTTC
TRBD2 | TRBJ2-2 | TRBV20-1 | . | CSALAAGSTGELFF | TGCAGTGCCCTGGCAGCGGGAAGCACCGGGGAGCTGTTTTTT
. | TRBJ1-1 | TRBV5-1 | . | CASSPRQSRRVTEAFF | TGCGCCAGCAGCCCCCGACAGTCAAGGAGGGTCACTGAAGCTTTCTTT
TRBD1 | TRBJ1-1 | TRBV28 | few | CASSLSVPGQGQAFF | TGTGCCAGCAGTTTATCAGTCCCGGGACAGGGGCAGGCTTTCTTT
. | TRBJ1-4 | TRBV5-6 | . | CASSIRPGNEKLFF | TGTGCCAGCAGCATACGGCCGGGAAATGAAAAACTGTTTTTT
TRBD2 | TRBJ2-3 | TRBV2 | . | CASSKGLAGGADTQYF | TGTGCCAGCAGCAAGGGACTAGCGGGAGGAGCAGATACGCAGTATTTT
. | TRBJ1-1 | TRBV2 | few | CATFSRDLNTEAFF | TGTGCCACCTTCTCCAGGGACCTGAACACTGAAGCTTTCTTT
. | TRBJ1-2 | TRBV4-3 | . | CASSQDPGGKYTF | TGCGCCAGCAGCCAGGACCCGGGGGGCAAATACACCTTC
. | TRBJ1-4 | TRBV6-6 | few | CAGRSLNEKLFF | TGTGCCGGTCGAAGTCTGAATGAAAAACTGTTTTTT
TRBD1 | TRBJ1-3 | TRBV7-9 | few | CASSLVTWTGSGNTIYF | TGTGCCAGCAGCTTAGTCACATGGACAGGGTCTGGAAACACCATATATTTT
. | TRBJ1-1 | TRBV20-1 | . | CSARGLGGTEAFF | TGCAGTGCTAGAGGGCTGGGGGGAACTGAAGCTTTCTTT
. | TRBJ1-1 | TRBV20-1 | many | CSARRVYTEAFF | TGCAGTGCTAGAAGGGTCTACACTGAAGCTTTCTTT
. | TRBJ2-7 | TRBV3-1 | many | CASSQEAGSYEQYF | TGTGCCAGCAGCCAAGAGGCAGGGTCCTACGAGCAGTACTTC
. | TRBJ2-1 | TRBV29-1 | . | CSVVTGTSSYNEQFF | TGCAGCGTTGTCACAGGCACCAGCTCCTACAATGAGCAGTTCTTC
TRBD1 | TRBJ2-1 | TRBV11-3 | few | CASSSPGTGSGEQFF | TGTGCCAGCAGCTCTCCCGGGACAGGGTCGGGTGAGCAGTTCTTC
. | TRBJ1-2 | TRBV18 | few | CASSKGEVYGYTF | TGTGCCAGCTCCAAGGGGGAAGTCTATGGCTACACCTTC
. | TRBJ1-4 | TRBV27 | few | CASRFRGKLFF | TGTGCCAGCAGATTTAGGGGGAAACTGTTTTTT
TRBD2 | TRBJ2-1 | TRBV12-3/TRBV12-4 | few | CASSSPTGLVYNEQFF | TGTGCCAGCAGTTCACCAACGGGACTAGTTTACAATGAGCAGTTCTTC
. | TRBJ2-7 | TRBV12-3/TRBV12-4 | few | CASRPDGVGGYEQYF | TGTGCCAGCAGGCCCGATGGGGTGGGAGGCTACGAGCAGTACTTC
. | TRBJ1-1 | TRBV5-1 | few | CASSLVASTEAFF | TGCGCCAGCAGCTTGGTGGCATCGACTGAAGCTTTCTTT
. | TRBJ1-2 | TRBV29-1 | many | CSVAPRGSYGYTF | TGCAGCGTTGCCCCGAGGGGGTCCTATGGCTACACCTTC
TRBD1 | TRBJ2-2 | TRBV4-3 | . | CASSVIGGTGVAGELFF | TGCGCCAGCAGCGTTATCGGCGGGACAGGGGTTGCCGGGGAGCTGTTTTTT
. | TRBJ1-1 | TRBV5-1 | . | CASRGVTEAFF | TGCGCCAGCAGAGGGGTTACTGAAGCTTTCTTT
. | TRBJ2-1 | TRBV5-5 | . | CASSSRGADSYNEQFF | TGTGCCAGCAGTTCCCGGGGGGCGGACTCCTACAATGAGCAGTTCTTC
TRBD2 | TRBJ2-1 | TRBV7-9 | . | CASSLPSGNNNEQFF | TGTGCCAGCAGCTTACCTAGCGGGAACAACAATGAGCAGTTCTTC
TRBD2 | TRBJ2-1 | TRBV12-3/TRBV12-4 | few | CASSLGTSGSYNEQFF | TGTGCCAGCAGTTTGGGGACTAGCGGGTCCTACAATGAGCAGTTCTTC
. | TRBJ1-1 | TRBV6-1 | once | CAIKTGVNTEAFF | TGTGCCATCAAGACGGGGGTAAACACTGAAGCTTTCTTT
TRBD1 | TRBJ1-2 | TRBV5-1 | . | CASSYGTGTGFGYTF | TGCGCCAGCAGTTACGGAACCGGGACAGGGTTCGGCTACACCTTC
. | TRBJ2-3 | TRBV5-1 | many | CASSASTLTDTQYF | TGCGCCAGCAGTGCATCCACCCTCACAGATACGCAGTATTTT
TRBD2 | TRBJ2-5 | TRBV6-6 | . | CASTRTRQETQYF | TGTGCCAGCACCAGGACTAGACAAGAGACCCAGTACTTC
TRBD1 | TRBJ2-1 | TRBV28 | . | CAISDRGSNEQFF | TGTGCCATATCAGACAGGGGCAGTAATGAGCAGTTCTTC
. | TRBJ1-4 | TRBV9 | . | CASSFRGANEKLFF | TGTGCCAGCAGCTTCAGGGGTGCTAATGAAAAACTGTTTTTT
. | TRBJ2-1 | TRBV7-9 | many | CASSALVDNEQFF | TGTGCCAGCAGCGCCCTAGTGGACAATGAGCAGTTCTTC
TRBD2 | TRBJ2-5 | TRBV5-1 | . | CASSLASGRETQYF | TGCGCCAGCAGCTTGGCTAGCGGGAGGGAGACCCAGTACTTC
. | TRBJ1-3 | TRBV12-3/TRBV12-4 | few | CASTTGNTIYF | TGTGCCAGCACCACCGGGAACACCATATATTTT
. | TRBJ2-5 | TRBV7-9 | many | CASSLRDMQETQYF | TGTGCCAGCAGCTTACGGGACATGCAAGAGACCCAGTACTTC